The 28 T cell receptor beta chains below come from one sample, sequenced in a study of CD8+ T cells in alopecia areata. Sorting of the five patients' CD4+ cells gave CD25+CD127- cells as the output. Sequencing relied on a cDNA template that was reverse transcribed from extracted RNA. Sequenced by immunoSEQ multiplex PCR; TCRdb stores in-frame clones only, minus some. The sample lists about 14,000 clones; roughly 61% were seen once. Sequencing was carried out using CD4+ Tregs sorted from blood. The receptors were sampled from a human donor with alopecia areata.

This clone was seen more than once but under ten times. The CDR3 bases are TGTGCCAGCAGCTTACCGGGACCCGGAGAGCCAGGCGCCTACGAGCAGTACTTC. Protein product: CASSLPGPGEPGAYEQYF. This chain connects TRBV5-4 to TRBJ2-7; D might be TRBD1 or TRBD2, each matching 5 bases. This CDR3 is built from 18 residues. Germline CDR1 and CDR2: SGHNT and YYREEE (reference sequence). Between the trimmed V and J ends, which lost 2 bases and 2 bases, there was a span of 23 bases.

This clone was counted a few times. The chain carries TRBV4-1 and TRBJ2-4; 8 bases are a match to TRBD1. The ends lost 9 bases at V and 0 bases at J; junction bases unmatched: 7. CDR3 length: 15 amino acids. Germline V gene sequence: CDR1 MGHRA, CDR2 YSYEKL. The CDR3 loop reads CASMGTGLAKNIQYF. The CDR3 region has the DNA TGCGCCAGTATGGGGACAGGTCTAGCCAAAAACATTCAGTACTTC.

The chain is built from TRBV19 and TRBJ1-2, with D uncertain. Germline loops: CDR1 LNHDA, CDR2 SQIVND (reference sequence). The V gene lost 0 bases and the J gene lost 4 bases, with 15 bases spanning the gap. The CDR3 runs to 16 residues. For the CDR3, the DNA is TGTGCCAGTAGTATAGATCCCGGTCAGGCGATCTATGGCTACACCTTC. Translating it yields CASSIDPGQAIYGYTF.

The chain has TRBV4-2 and TRBJ2-1, with 11 bases aligning to TRBD1. V trimming: 3 bases; J trimming: 4 bases; junction bases outside the gene matches: 5. CDR1 is LGHNA, CDR2 YNFKEQ, per germline. The CDR3 length is 16 residues. CDR3 loop: CASSQSGTGGYNEQFF. The CDR3, as DNA: TGTGCCAGCAGCCAGTCCGGGACAGGGGGATACAATGAGCAGTTCTTC.

This clone has only a few counts. This chain connects TRBV14 to TRBJ2-5; D not resolved. Germline assignment: CDR1 SGHDN and CDR2 FVKESK. The CDR3 sequence is 12 residues long. The V end was cut by 1 base, the J end by 1 base, with 1 base between. CDR3 sequence (DNA): TGTGCCAGCAGCCAAGTCCAAGAGACCCAGTACTTC. This gives the protein CASSQVQETQYF.

The rearrangement links TRBV2 to TRBJ2-7; D possibly uses TRBD1 or TRBD2 (5 bases each). This CDR3 is 19 amino acids long. The V end lost 6 bases, the J end lost 2 bases, and 29 bases lay between the germline ends. Germline loops: CDR1 SNHLY, CDR2 FYNNEI. The CDR3 DNA reads TGTGCCAGCAGGCATGGCCCTCCCCCCCGGGGCAGGCCGACCTACGAGCAGTACTTC. This gives the protein CASRHGPPPRGRPTYEQYF.

This chain joins TRBV18 and TRBJ2-5; D gene unclear. Per the germline V gene, CDR1 is KGHSH and CDR2 is LQKENI. The CDR3 consists of 13 residues. Trimming cost V 4 bases and J 4 bases, with 10 bases left between them. CDR3 protein: CASSLLSRETQYF. The DNA of the CDR3 is TGTGCCAGCTCACTTCTGAGTCGAGAGACCCAGTACTTC.

This clone was observed a handful of times. J is TRBJ2-7 and V is TRBV5-1, with TRBD1 identical over 10 bases. The length of the CDR3 is 18 residues. Germline V gives CDR1 SGHRS, CDR2 YFSETQ. The trim removed 2 bases at V and 9 bases at J, leaving 20 bases unmatched. For the CDR3, the DNA is TGCGCCAGCAGCTTATCGGGTCCCTCGACAGGGGGCATTACGGGGCAGTACTTC. It is translated as CASSLSGPSTGGITGQYF.

CDR3 coding DNA: TGTGCCAGCAGTTTATCCGGACAGGGCGGTCAGCCCCAGCATTTT. It translates to CASSLSGQGGQPQHF. The gene calls are TRBV28 and TRBJ1-5; 8 bases align to TRBD1. The V and J ends lost 1 base and 6 bases, in that order; junction bases with no gene match: 5. There are 15 residues in the CDR3. Per the germline V gene, CDR1 is MDHEN and CDR2 is SYDVKM.

CDR3 region: CASWPSGQITEKLFF. CDR3 sequence (DNA): TGTGCCAGCTGGCCCTCCGGGCAGATTACTGAAAAACTGTTTTTT. This chain connects TRBV28 to TRBJ1-4; no firm D call. This CDR3 is built from 15 residues. Germline values: CDR1 MDHEN, CDR2 SYDVKM. V was cut by 8 bases and J by 7 bases, with 20 bases left in between.

This chain joins TRBV7-6 and TRBJ2-7; the match to TRBD2 covers 7 bases. Unmatched junction bases numbered 4, after V lost 1 base and J lost 7 bases. Germline lookup yields CDR1 SGHVS and CDR2 FNYEAQ. This CDR3 spans 13 amino acids. The CDR3 region has the DNA TGTGCCAGCAGCTTAGGAGCGGGAAGGGAGCAGTACTTC. Translating gives CASSLGAGREQYF.

This clone was found a few times. This chain joins TRBV20-1 and TRBJ2-1, with D hard to call. Between the trimmed V and J ends, which lost 4 bases and 12 bases, there was a span of 13 bases. The CDR3 has 11 amino acids. Germline assignment: CDR1 DFQATT and CDR2 SNEGSKA (reference sequence). DNA for the CDR3: TGCAGTGCTATGTCCGCCGCAGGGCAGTTCTTC. As protein: CSAMSAAGQFF.

This clone was found a few times. V usage is TRBV9 and J usage is TRBJ1-2; maybe TRBD1 (6 bases). Germline assignment: CDR1 SGDLS and CDR2 YYNGEE. The CDR3 consists of 15 residues. Trimming removed 3 bases from V and 6 bases from J, with 18 bases in between. CDR3 sequence: CASSAGGLILHGYTF. CDR3 bases: TGTGCCAGCAGCGCCGGGGGGCTGATTCTCCATGGCTACACCTTC.

The chain combines TRBV4-1 with TRBJ1-2; tentative D call: TRBD1 (6 bases). This CDR3 region has 15 residues. The ends were cut back, 4 bases at V and 4 bases at J, with 16 bases in the middle. In germline, CDR1 is MGHRA, CDR2 YSYEKL. The CDR3 DNA is TGCGCCAGCAGCCCTACACAGGGATCGCTCTATGGCTACACCTTC. Encoded protein: CASSPTQGSLYGYTF.

The sample holds a few counts of this clone. This CDR3 is CASSIGELLGGELFF. CDR3 in DNA: TGTGCCAGTAGTATCGGCGAGCTGTTGGGCGGGGAGCTGTTTTTT. The chain has TRBV19 and TRBJ2-2; no firm D call. Between the trimmed V and J ends, which lost 3 bases and 7 bases, there was a span of 15 bases. The germline gives CDR1 LNHDA, CDR2 SQIVND (reference sequence). The CDR3 runs to 15 residues.

This clone is medium-sized. V is TRBV7-9 and J is TRBJ2-7; the D call may be TRBD1 or TRBD2 (5 bases each). V lost 5 bases to trimming and J lost 2 bases, with 16 bases between them. The CDR3 consists of 15 residues. The germline CDR1 and CDR2 sequences are SEHNR and FQNEAQ (reference sequence). Written as DNA, the CDR3 is TGTGCCAGCAGCGAGCCCGGGACCCTAGCCTACGAGCAGTACTTC. This translates into CASSEPGTLAYEQYF. The full variable domain, rest sourced from reference TRBV7-9 and TRBJ2-7, is DTGVSQNPRHKITKRGQNVTFRCDPISEHNRLYWYRQTLGQGPEFLTYFQNEAQLEKSRLLSDRFSAERPKGSFSTLEIQRTEQGDSAMYLCASSEPGTLAYEQYFGPGTRLTVT.

The V call is TRBV10-3, the J call TRBJ1-1, with D unresolved. From germline, CDR1 is ENHRY and CDR2 SYGVKD. CDR3 size: 16 residues. Trimming stripped 3 bases from V and 3 bases from J, with 17 bases between. The CDR3 bases are TGTGCCATCAGTGAATTGCCGGGCCCCGGGGACACTGAAGCTTTCTTT. Translation gives CAISELPGPGDTEAFF.

This clone was counted between two and nine times. This chain uses TRBV2 with TRBJ2-5, with D perhaps matching TRBD1 (6 bases). This CDR3 is built from 13 residues. The ends were cut back, 7 bases at V and 0 bases at J, with 9 bases in the middle. CDR1 is SNHLY, CDR2 FYNNEI, per germline. The CDR3 nucleotides read TGTGCCAGCACAACAGGGTACCAAGAGACCCAGTACTTC. Translation gives CASTTGYQETQYF.

The chain joins TRBV5-1 to TRBJ2-2; D may match TRBD1 or TRBD2 (5 bases each). Between the trimmed V and J ends, which lost 7 bases and 0 bases, there was a span of 13 bases. The length of the CDR3 is 15 residues. Germline CDR1 and CDR2: SGHRS and YFSETQ. The CDR3 nucleotides are TGCGCCAGCTACATGGGACGGACGAACACCGGGGAGCTGTTTTTT. Protein: CASYMGRTNTGELFF.

The chain carries TRBV30 and TRBJ1-2, with 7 bases aligning to TRBD1. The V gene end was trimmed by 2 bases and the J gene end by 2 bases; junction bases not matched to a gene: 11. The CDR3 consists of 16 residues. Germline V gene data show CDR1 as GTSNPN and CDR2 as SVGIG (reference sequence). The chain's CDR3 is CAWSRIRDRRNYGYTF. CDR3 DNA: TGTGCCTGGAGTCGTATCCGGGACAGAAGGAACTATGGCTACACCTTC. Looking up the rest from reference TRBV30 and TRBJ1-2 gives the full variable domain: SQTIHQWPATLVQPVGSPLSLECTVEGTSNPNLYWYRQAAGRGLQLLFYSVGIGQISSEVPQNLSASRPQDRQFILSSKKLLLSDSGFYLCAWSRIRDRRNYGYTFGSGTRLTVV.

The CDR3: CASSRPTGSEAFF. The CDR3 DNA is TGTGCCAGCAGTCGCCCGACAGGGTCTGAAGCTTTCTTT. This chain uses TRBV6-5 with TRBJ1-1; 7 bases align to TRBD1. CDR1 is MNHEY and CDR2 is SVGAGI in the germline V gene. The CDR3 is 13 amino acids. The J segment lost 6 bases and the V segment lost 5 bases, leaving 6 bases of the junction unmatched.

This clone is classed as medium-sized. The V gene is TRBV6-5, the J gene TRBJ2-7, with D perhaps TRBD2 (6 bases). The CDR3 covers 13 residues. V lost 8 bases and J lost 3, with 14 bases in between. Germline lookup yields CDR1 MNHEY and CDR2 SVGAGI. This CDR3 is CASGGTIYYEQYF. In DNA, the CDR3 is TGTGCCAGCGGGGGGACCATTTACTACGAGCAGTACTTC.

For the CDR3, the DNA is TGTGCCAGCTCACCATTGACGGGCAGCTCCTACAATGAGCAGTTCTTC. Its protein product is CASSPLTGSSYNEQFF. The chain combines TRBV18 with TRBJ2-1; D remains unclear. This CDR3 is 16 amino acids long. V lost 2 bases, J lost 0 bases, and 11 bases lay in between. Per germline, CDR1 KGHSH and CDR2 LQKENI.

This rearrangement joins TRBV2 to TRBJ1-2; no definite D call. Between the trimmed V and J ends, which lost 6 bases and 4 bases, there was a span of 9 bases. The CDR3 extends over 12 amino acids. Looked up from germline, CDR1 is SNHLY and CDR2 is FYNNEI. CDR3 amino acids: CASSSEGYGYTF. The CDR3 DNA is TGTGCCAGCAGCTCAGAGGGCTATGGCTACACCTTC.

The chain links TRBV19 to TRBJ2-6; D might be TRBD1 or TRBD2, each matching 5 bases. Germline V gene data show CDR1 as LNHDA and CDR2 as SQIVND (reference sequence). This CDR3 comprises 17 residues. V was clipped by 3 bases and J by 0 bases, with 12 bases between them. The DNA of the CDR3 is TGTGCCAGTAGTATTCGGGACGGCCGCTCTGGGGCCAACGTCCTGACTTTC. Translating gives CASSIRDGRSGANVLTF.

The V call is TRBV7-9, the J call TRBJ2-2; D is uncertain. CDR1 is SEHNR, CDR2 FQNEAQ, per germline (reference sequence). V was trimmed by 8 bases and J by 7 bases, leaving 8 bases between them. This CDR3 has 11 amino acids. The CDR3 region has the DNA TGTGCCAGCGATCGAAGCGGGGAGCTGTTTTTT. It is translated as CASDRSGELFF.

The J gene is TRBJ2-1, the V gene TRBV7-3; 14 nucleotides align to TRBD2. CDR1 is SGHTA and CDR2 is FQGTGA in the germline V gene. This CDR3 contains 17 residues. V shed 5 bases and J 9 bases; nucleotides not matched to a gene: 12. DNA for the CDR3: TGTGCCAGCAGCCGAGGCGGGACTAGCGGGAGAAGGCGTGAGCAGTTCTTC. Its translation is CASSRGGTSGRRREQFF.

The chain links TRBV4-2 to TRBJ2-1, with D maybe TRBD2 (6 bases). The germline CDR1 and CDR2 sequences are LGHNA and YNFKEQ. Trimming left V 10 bases short and J 5 bases short, with 15 bases between. The CDR3 has 13 amino acids. The CDR3 here is CANRRVGDNEQFF. For the CDR3, the DNA is TGTGCCAACAGGAGGGTGGGCGACAATGAGCAGTTCTTC.